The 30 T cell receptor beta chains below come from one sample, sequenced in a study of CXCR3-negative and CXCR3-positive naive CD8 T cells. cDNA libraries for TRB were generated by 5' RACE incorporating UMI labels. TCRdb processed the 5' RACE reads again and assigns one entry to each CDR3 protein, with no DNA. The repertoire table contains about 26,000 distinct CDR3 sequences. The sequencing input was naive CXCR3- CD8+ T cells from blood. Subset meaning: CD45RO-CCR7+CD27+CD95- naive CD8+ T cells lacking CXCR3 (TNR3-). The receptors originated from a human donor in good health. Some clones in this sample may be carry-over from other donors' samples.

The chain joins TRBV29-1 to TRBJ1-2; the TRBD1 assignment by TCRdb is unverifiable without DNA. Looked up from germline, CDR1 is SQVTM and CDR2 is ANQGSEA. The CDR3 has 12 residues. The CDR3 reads CSVEEQGYGYTF.

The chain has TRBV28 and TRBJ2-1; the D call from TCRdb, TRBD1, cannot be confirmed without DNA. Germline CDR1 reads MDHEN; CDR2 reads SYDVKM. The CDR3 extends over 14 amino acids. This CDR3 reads CATQIAGFGNEQFF. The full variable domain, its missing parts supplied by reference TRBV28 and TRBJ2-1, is DVKVTQSSRYLVKRTGEKVFLECVQDMDHENMFWYRQDPGLGLRLIYFSYDVKMKEKGDIPEGYSVSREKKERFSLILESASTNQTSMYLCATQIAGFGNEQFFGPGTRLTVL.

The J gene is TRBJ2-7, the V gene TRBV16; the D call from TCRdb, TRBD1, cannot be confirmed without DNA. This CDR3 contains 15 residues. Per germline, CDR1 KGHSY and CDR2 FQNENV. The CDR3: CASSQGGASSYEQYF.

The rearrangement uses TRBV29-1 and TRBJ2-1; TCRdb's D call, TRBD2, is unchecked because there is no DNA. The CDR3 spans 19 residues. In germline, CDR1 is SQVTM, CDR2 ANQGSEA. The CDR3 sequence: CSAEIPGLAGGLSYNEQFF.

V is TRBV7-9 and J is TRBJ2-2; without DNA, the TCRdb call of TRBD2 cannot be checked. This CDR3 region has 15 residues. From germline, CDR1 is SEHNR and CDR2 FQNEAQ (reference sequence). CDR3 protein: CASSWTEVNTGELFF.

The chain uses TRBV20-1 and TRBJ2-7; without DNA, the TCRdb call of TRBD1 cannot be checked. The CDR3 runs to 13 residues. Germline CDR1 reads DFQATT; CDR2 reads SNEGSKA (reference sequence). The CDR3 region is CSASGQHNYEQYF.

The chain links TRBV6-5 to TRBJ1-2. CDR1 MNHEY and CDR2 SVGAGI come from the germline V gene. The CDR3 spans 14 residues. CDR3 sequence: CASSYSADPYGYTF.

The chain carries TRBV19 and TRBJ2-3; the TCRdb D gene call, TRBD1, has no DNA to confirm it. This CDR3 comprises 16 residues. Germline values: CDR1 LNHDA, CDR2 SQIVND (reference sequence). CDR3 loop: CASSIGGGIRTDTQYF.

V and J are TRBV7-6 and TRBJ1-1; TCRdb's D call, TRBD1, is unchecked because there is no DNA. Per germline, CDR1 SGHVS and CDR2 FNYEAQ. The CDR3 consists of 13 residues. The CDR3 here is CASSPRTNTEAFF.

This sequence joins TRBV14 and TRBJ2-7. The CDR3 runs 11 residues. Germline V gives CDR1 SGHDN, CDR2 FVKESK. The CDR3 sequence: CASSQDYEQYF.

The CDR3 loop reads CASSLSREIYEQYF. The rearrangement uses TRBV12-3 or TRBV12-4 and TRBJ2-7. This CDR3 has 14 amino acids.

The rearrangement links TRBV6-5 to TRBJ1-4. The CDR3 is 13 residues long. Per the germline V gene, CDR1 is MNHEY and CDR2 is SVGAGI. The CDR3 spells CASSPYTAEKLFF.

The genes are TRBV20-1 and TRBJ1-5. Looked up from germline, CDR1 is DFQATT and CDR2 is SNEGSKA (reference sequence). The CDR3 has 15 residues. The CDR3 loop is CSARDFQGEVQPQHF.

CDR3: CASSEGQGRTGELFF. The chain is built from TRBV2 and TRBJ2-2; without DNA, the TCRdb call of TRBD1 cannot be checked. The CDR3 sequence is 15 residues long. Germline CDR1 SNHLY, CDR2 FYNNEI.

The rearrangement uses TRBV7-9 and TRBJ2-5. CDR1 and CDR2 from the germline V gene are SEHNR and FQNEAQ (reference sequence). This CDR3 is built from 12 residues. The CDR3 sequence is CASSPRTETQYF.

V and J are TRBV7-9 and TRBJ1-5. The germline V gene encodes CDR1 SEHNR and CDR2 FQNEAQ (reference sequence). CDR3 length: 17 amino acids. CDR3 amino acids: CASSLSTGGTSNQPQHF. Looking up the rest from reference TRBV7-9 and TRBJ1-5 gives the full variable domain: DTGVSQNPRHKITKRGQNVTFRCDPISEHNRLYWYRQTLGQGPEFLTYFQNEAQLEKSRLLSDRFSAERPKGSFSTLEIQRTEQGDSAMYLCASSLSTGGTSNQPQHFGDGTRLSIL.

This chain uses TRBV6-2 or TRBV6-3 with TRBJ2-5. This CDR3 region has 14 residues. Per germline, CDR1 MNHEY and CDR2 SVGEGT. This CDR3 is CASSYYSYQETQYF.

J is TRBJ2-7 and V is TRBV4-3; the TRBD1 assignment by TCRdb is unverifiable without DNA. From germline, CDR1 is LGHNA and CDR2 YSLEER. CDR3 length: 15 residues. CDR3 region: CASSQDWGQLVEQYF.

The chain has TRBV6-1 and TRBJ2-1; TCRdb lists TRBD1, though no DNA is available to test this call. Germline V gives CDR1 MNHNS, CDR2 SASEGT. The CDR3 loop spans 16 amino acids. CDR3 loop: CASSYEEDRVWNGQFF.

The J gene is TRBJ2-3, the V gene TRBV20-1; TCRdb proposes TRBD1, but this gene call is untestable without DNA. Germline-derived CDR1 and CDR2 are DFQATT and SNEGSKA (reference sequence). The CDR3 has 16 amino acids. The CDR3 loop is CSALSWTGAGPDTQYF.

The CDR3 here is CASSARQASGLLSTEAFF. J is TRBJ1-1 and V is TRBV28. The CDR3 extends over 18 amino acids. Per germline, CDR1 MDHEN and CDR2 SYDVKM.

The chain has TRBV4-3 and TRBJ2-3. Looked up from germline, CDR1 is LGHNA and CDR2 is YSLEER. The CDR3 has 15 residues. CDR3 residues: CASSQEEVSTDTQYF.

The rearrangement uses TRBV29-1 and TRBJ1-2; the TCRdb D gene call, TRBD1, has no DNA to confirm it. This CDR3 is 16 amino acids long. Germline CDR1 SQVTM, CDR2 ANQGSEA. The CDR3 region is CSVPGQGAYSNYGYTF.

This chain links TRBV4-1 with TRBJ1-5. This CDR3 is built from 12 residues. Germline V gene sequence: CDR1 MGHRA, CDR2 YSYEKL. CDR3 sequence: CASSQENQPQHF.

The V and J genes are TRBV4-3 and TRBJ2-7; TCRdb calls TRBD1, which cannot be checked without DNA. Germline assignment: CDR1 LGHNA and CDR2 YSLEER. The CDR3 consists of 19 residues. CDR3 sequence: CASSQAPLLGTGKTYEQYF.

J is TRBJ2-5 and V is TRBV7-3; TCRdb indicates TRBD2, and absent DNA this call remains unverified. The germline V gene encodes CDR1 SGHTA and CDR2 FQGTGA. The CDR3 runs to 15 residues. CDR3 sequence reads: CASSLEWGVQETQYF. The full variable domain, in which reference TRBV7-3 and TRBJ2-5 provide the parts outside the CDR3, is GAGVSQTPSNKVTEKGKYVELRCDPISGHTALYWYRQSLGQGPEFLIYFQGTGAADDSGLPNDRFFAVRPEGSVSTLKIQRTERGDSAVYLCASSLEWGVQETQYFGPGTRLLVL.

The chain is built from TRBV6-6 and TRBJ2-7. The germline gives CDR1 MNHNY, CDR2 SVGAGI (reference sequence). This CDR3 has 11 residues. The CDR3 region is CASSPIHEQYF.

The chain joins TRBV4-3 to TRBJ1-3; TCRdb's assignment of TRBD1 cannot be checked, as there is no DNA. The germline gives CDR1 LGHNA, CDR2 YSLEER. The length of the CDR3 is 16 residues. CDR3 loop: CASSQDGGAAGNTIYF.

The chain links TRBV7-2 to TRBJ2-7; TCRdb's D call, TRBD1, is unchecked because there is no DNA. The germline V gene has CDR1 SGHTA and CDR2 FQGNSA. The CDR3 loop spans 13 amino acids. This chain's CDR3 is CATRLAGGPEQYF.

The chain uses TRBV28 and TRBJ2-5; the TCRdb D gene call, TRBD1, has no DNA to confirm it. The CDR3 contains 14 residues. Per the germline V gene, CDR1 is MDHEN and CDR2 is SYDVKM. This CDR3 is CASSLRDYQETQYF.